The count of the clone carrying this T cell receptor beta chain is one. Its antigen is not identified. Researchers ran the PCR with 60 Vbeta and 13 Jbeta primers. This table comes from immunoSEQ multiplex PCR, and its TCRdb copy is limited to in-frame clones, with some not included. The sample yields 100,000 to 150,000 clones, under 90% seen once. The data were taken from a study of cytomegalovirus exposure and HLA in healthy donors. Background on the study: T cells numbering about 179 million yielded 95 million to 140 million unique TCR beta sequences in an earlier analysis. As released early, the data held about 85 million unique TCRs from HLA-typed donors. Whole-study findings and limits: For most TCR beta V segments, an earlier analysis put the productive rate at about 87% or about 30% of the time. Highly shared variants forming one cluster were likely a sequencing artifact.

The sample taken for sequencing was PBMCs. This TCR was recovered from a woman aged 40 to 55 in good health and CMV-seropositive.

The CDR3 region is CASSTGEVGSPLHF. As DNA, the CDR3 is TGTGCCAGCAGTACAGGGGAAGTGGGTTCACCCCTCCACTTT. J is TRBJ1-6 and V is TRBV6-4; 7 nucleotides align to TRBD1. CDR1 and CDR2 from the germline V gene are MRHNA and SNTAGT. V lost 5 bases to trimming and J lost 9 bases; unmatched junction nucleotides: 7. The CDR3 loop spans 14 amino acids.